Following are 22 T cell receptor beta chains from one sample sequenced in a study of blood T cell repertoires in COVID-19. TCRdb's table, derived via immunoSEQ multiplex PCR, lists solely in-frame clones and lacks some. The sample yields approximately 69,000 clones, 70% to 90% seen once. Material for sequencing was peripheral blood. These receptors were taken from a human donor in a cohort sampled during active COVID-19.

The chain couples TRBV10-3 to TRBJ1-2, with a weak D call TRBD1 (5 bases). Trimming left V 9 bases short and J 3 bases short, with 14 bases between. Per the germline V gene, CDR1 is ENHRY and CDR2 is SYGVKD. The CDR3 has 13 amino acids. The CDR3 region has the DNA TGTGCCATAGGGGCCCACAATGACTATGGCTACACCTTC. Amino acid sequence: CAIGAHNDYGYTF.

The CDR3 nucleotides read TGTGCCAGCGCTTCCGGGACAGTTTACAATGAGCAGTTCTTC. Protein sequence: CASASGTVYNEQFF. This rearrangement joins TRBV5-8 to TRBJ2-1, with TRBD1 matching 7 bases. CDR3 length: 14 amino acids. Losses at the gene ends were 7 bases for V and 4 bases for J; bases not matched to a gene: 8. The germline V gene has CDR1 SGHTS and CDR2 YDEGEE.

This sequence joins TRBV4-2 and TRBJ1-5; 9 bases align to TRBD1. Germline V lookup: CDR1 LGHNA, CDR2 YNFKEQ. The CDR3 sequence is 16 residues long. Unmatched junction bases numbered 10, after V lost 4 bases and J lost 6 bases. CDR3 amino acids: CASSPPGQGEVQPQHF. Here the CDR3 DNA reads TGTGCCAGCAGCCCTCCGGGACAGGGCGAGGTTCAGCCCCAGCATTTT.

The chain uses TRBV18 and TRBJ1-1; TRBD1 is a possible D gene (6 bases). The CDR3 runs to 13 residues. Between the trimmed V and J ends, which lost 0 bases and 5 bases, there was a span of 7 bases. Per the germline V gene, CDR1 is KGHSH and CDR2 is LQKENI. CDR3 residues: CASSPPTGTEAFF. The CDR3 DNA is TGTGCCAGCTCACCACCGACAGGTACTGAAGCTTTCTTT.

The chain links TRBV5-1 to TRBJ2-3; 8 nucleotides align to TRBD2. Per germline, CDR1 SGHRS and CDR2 YFSETQ. V dropped 4 bases and J dropped 7; count of bases not matched to a gene: 14. The CDR3 is 16 residues long. The CDR3 DNA reads as TGCGCCAGCAGCGCGACGGGACTAGGGTTCCTAAATACGCAGTATTTT. Translating gives CASSATGLGFLNTQYF.

The rearrangement joins TRBV7-2 to TRBJ2-6; D might be TRBD2 (5 bases). Germline V gene sequence: CDR1 SGHTA, CDR2 FQGNSA. This CDR3 is 17 amino acids long. V was cut by 5 bases and J by 3 bases, with 17 bases left in between. CDR3 residues: CASSQRGGGLGANVLTF. CDR3 nucleotide sequence: TGTGCCAGCAGCCAACGTGGAGGTGGACTTGGGGCCAACGTCCTGACTTTC.

The J gene is TRBJ2-5, the V gene TRBV6-5, with 9 bases aligning to TRBD2. This CDR3 comprises 15 residues. The V segment lost 5 bases and the J segment 5 bases; nucleotides outside the gene matches: 9. Germline-derived CDR1 and CDR2 are MNHEY and SVGAGI. As DNA, the CDR3 is TGTGCCAGCAGTACACGGGCGGGGGGGCACGAGACCCAGTACTTC. It yields the protein CASSTRAGGHETQYF.

The rearrangement joins TRBV6-5 to TRBJ2-7; D unclear. The germline CDR1 and CDR2 sequences are MNHEY and SVGAGI. V lost 0 bases and J lost 4, with 10 bases in between. The CDR3 sequence is 14 residues long. CDR3 in amino acids: CASSYSERLYEQYF. The DNA of the CDR3 is TGTGCCAGCAGTTACTCGGAGAGACTTTACGAGCAGTACTTC.

The gene calls are TRBV6-5 and TRBJ1-1; D gene unclear. CDR1 and CDR2 from the germline V gene are MNHEY and SVGAGI. Trimming stripped 8 bases from V and 2 bases from J, with 6 bases between. CDR3 size: 11 residues. The CDR3 protein is CASGRNTEAFF. The CDR3 DNA reads TGTGCCAGCGGGAGAAACACTGAAGCTTTCTTT.

This clone was seen a handful of times. The same CDR3 arises from other DNA sequences in this sample as well. This sequence joins TRBV19 and TRBJ1-2; 10 bases map to TRBD1. CDR3 length: 16 residues. The germline V gene has CDR1 LNHDA and CDR2 SQIVND (reference sequence). V was clipped by 3 bases and J by 8 bases; unmatched bases: 12. CDR3 nucleotide sequence: TGTGCCAGTAGTATTAGGGGTCGGGACAGGGGCCGGGGCTACACCTTC. Residues: CASSIRGRDRGRGYTF.

The V call is TRBV9, the J call TRBJ2-3; maybe TRBD2 (6 bases). Germline V gene data show CDR1 as SGDLS and CDR2 as YYNGEE. CDR3 length: 14 amino acids. The V end lost 2 bases, the J end lost 2 bases, and 9 bases lay between the germline ends. As DNA, the CDR3 is TGTGCCAGCAGCGTGCGGGGACTCACAGATACGCAGTATTTT. Translated, it gives CASSVRGLTDTQYF.

The chain joins TRBV5-8 to TRBJ2-3; D possibly corresponds to TRBD2 (5 bases). Germline CDR1 and CDR2: SGHTS and YDEGEE. V was clipped by 0 bases and J by 3 bases, with 11 bases between them. The CDR3 spans 15 residues. Written as DNA, the CDR3 is TGTGCCAGCAGCTTGGGAGGGCCCGGGACAGATACGCAGTATTTT. Translated, it gives CASSLGGPGTDTQYF.

J is TRBJ2-3 and V is TRBV5-4; maybe TRBD2 (5 bases). The germline V gene encodes CDR1 SGHNT and CDR2 YYREEE (reference sequence). V was trimmed by 1 base and J by 0 bases, leaving 12 bases between them. The CDR3 has 16 residues. In DNA form, the CDR3 reads TGTGCCAGCAGCTTGATGAGCGGTCCTAGCACAGATACGCAGTATTTT. This codes for CASSLMSGPSTDTQYF. The whole variable domain, filled in from reference TRBV5-4 and TRBJ2-3, reads ETGVTQSPTHLIKTRGQQVTLRCSSQSGHNTVSWYQQALGQGPQFIFQYYREEENGRGNFPPRFSGLQFPNYSSELNVNALELDDSALYLCASSLMSGPSTDTQYFGPGTRLTVL.

V usage is TRBV7-2 and J usage is TRBJ1-4, with 7 bases fitting TRBD1. The germline V gene encodes CDR1 SGHTA and CDR2 FQGNSA. The J segment lost 7 bases and the V segment lost 5 bases, leaving 7 bases of the junction unmatched. The CDR3 spans 14 residues. CDR3 protein: CASSRDRFPEKLFF. CDR3 DNA: TGTGCCAGCAGCCGGGACAGATTTCCTGAAAAACTGTTTTTT.

This clone has only one observation. V usage is TRBV14 and J usage is TRBJ2-2, with D possibly being TRBD2 (5 bases). Germline CDR1 is SGHDN and CDR2 is FVKESK. CDR3 length: 17 residues. Trimming removed 5 bases from V and 4 bases from J, with 20 bases in between. The CDR3 sequence: CASSKNAGIWSTGELFF. In DNA form, the CDR3 reads TGTGCCAGCAGCAAAAATGCGGGTATTTGGTCCACCGGGGAGCTGTTTTTT.

CDR3 in DNA: TGTGCCAGCAGGCTAGCGGGGGGGCTTGGCTATGAGCAGTTCTTC. Protein product: CASRLAGGLGYEQFF. The chain combines TRBV11-2 with TRBJ2-1; TRBD2 agrees at 12 bases. After removal of 6 bases from V and 8 bases from J, the junction contained 8 bases not matched to a gene. The germline gives CDR1 SGHAT, CDR2 FQNNGV. The CDR3 loop spans 15 amino acids. Based on the CDR3 plus reference TRBV11-2 and TRBJ2-1, the full variable domain is EAGVAQSPRYKIIEKRQSVAFWCNPISGHATLYWYQQILGQGPKLLIQFQNNGVVDDSQLPKDRFSAERLKGVDSTLKIQPAKLEDSAVYLCASRLAGGLGYEQFFGPGTRLTVL.

The chain recombines TRBV6-2 or TRBV6-3 with TRBJ1-1; D might be TRBD1 (6 bases). This CDR3 is 13 amino acids long. The V gene's germline CDR1 is MNHEY and CDR2 SVGEGT. The V and J ends lost 7 bases and 11 bases respectively, with 20 bases between them. The CDR3 protein is CASNPDGGRRAFF. Written as DNA, the CDR3 is TGTGCCAGCAACCCGGACGGGGGGCGCCGGGCTTTCTTT.

The rearrangement uses TRBV7-2 and TRBJ2-5; 10 bases are shared with TRBD2. Trimming took 5 bases from V and 4 from J; bases not matched to a gene: 7. This CDR3 contains 15 residues. Looked up from germline, CDR1 is SGHTA and CDR2 is FQGNSA. CDR3 coding DNA: TGTGCCAGCAGCGCAATAGCGGGGGGTCTAGAGACCCAGTACTTC. Translation: CASSAIAGGLETQYF. Full variable domain (missing parts from reference TRBV7-2 and TRBJ2-5): GAGVSQSPSNKVTEKGKDVELRCDPISGHTALYWYRQSLGQGLEFLIYFQGNSAPDKSGLPSDRFSAERTGGSVSTLTIQRTQQEDSAVYLCASSAIAGGLETQYFGPGTRLLVL.

This chain connects TRBV29-1 to TRBJ1-2; 10 positions match TRBD1. This CDR3 has 14 residues. The V and J ends lost 7 bases and 7 bases, in that order; junction bases with no gene match: 12. CDR1 and CDR2 from the germline V gene are SQVTM and ANQGSEA. CDR3 in amino acids: CSADLRDRGGGYTF. DNA for the CDR3: TGCAGCGCAGACCTCCGGGACAGGGGAGGTGGCTACACCTTC.

The chain uses TRBV5-1 and TRBJ1-1, with TRBD1 identical over 11 bases. This CDR3 is 15 amino acids long. V lost 4 bases to trimming and J lost 1 base; unmatched junction nucleotides: 3. Germline V lookup: CDR1 SGHRS, CDR2 YFSETQ. DNA for the CDR3: TGCGCCAGCAGCCCGGGACAGGGGGGGAACACTGAAGCTTTCTTT. This gives the protein CASSPGQGGNTEAFF.

This chain uses TRBV3-1 (or the pseudogene TRBV3-2) with TRBJ2-7, with 7 bases that match TRBD1. The CDR3 length is 13 residues. Per the germline V gene, CDR1 is LGHDT and CDR2 is YNNKEL (reference sequence). The J segment lost 6 bases and the V segment lost 7 bases, leaving 9 bases of the junction unmatched. The CDR3 region is CASKGLGGSEQYF. Here the CDR3 DNA reads TGTGCCAGCAAAGGTTTAGGGGGCTCCGAGCAGTACTTC.

The chain uses TRBV2 and TRBJ1-1, with D hard to call. Germline V gene lookup returns CDR1 SNHLY and CDR2 FYNNEI. V was trimmed by 8 bases and J by 0 bases, leaving 10 bases between them. CDR3 length: 13 residues. This chain's CDR3 is CASLASVNTEAFF. The CDR3 DNA is TGTGCCAGCTTAGCATCGGTGAACACTGAAGCTTTCTTT.